This TCR beta chain was sequenced for a study of OX40 agonist ivuxolimab in advanced cancers. The overall study: Hepatocellular carcinoma, melanoma, renal cell or head and neck cancer was diagnosed in the dose-escalation patients.

Excluded were patients having autoimmune disease history or systemic immunosuppression. Only in-frame clones appear in the TCRdb table, and some are missing; sequencing was by immunoSEQ multiplex PCR. The repertoire holds roughly 92,000 clones, with around 89% as singletons. The CDR3 runs to 17 residues. The V segment lost 4 bases and the J segment 2 bases; nucleotides outside the gene matches: 9. CDR1 is MNHNS, CDR2 SASEGT, per germline. Specimen: CD4+ or CD8+ T cells sorted from blood, collected in a trial of the OX40 agonist ivuxolimab. The chain combines TRBV6-1 with TRBJ2-2, with 8 bases identical to TRBD1. The receptor's source is an adult with an advanced solid tumor such as melanoma, head and neck, liver or kidney cancer. The CDR3 reads CASSVRGQGANTGELFF. The CDR3 bases are TGTGCCAGCAGTGTGCGAGGACAGGGAGCCAACACCGGGGAGCTGTTTTTT.